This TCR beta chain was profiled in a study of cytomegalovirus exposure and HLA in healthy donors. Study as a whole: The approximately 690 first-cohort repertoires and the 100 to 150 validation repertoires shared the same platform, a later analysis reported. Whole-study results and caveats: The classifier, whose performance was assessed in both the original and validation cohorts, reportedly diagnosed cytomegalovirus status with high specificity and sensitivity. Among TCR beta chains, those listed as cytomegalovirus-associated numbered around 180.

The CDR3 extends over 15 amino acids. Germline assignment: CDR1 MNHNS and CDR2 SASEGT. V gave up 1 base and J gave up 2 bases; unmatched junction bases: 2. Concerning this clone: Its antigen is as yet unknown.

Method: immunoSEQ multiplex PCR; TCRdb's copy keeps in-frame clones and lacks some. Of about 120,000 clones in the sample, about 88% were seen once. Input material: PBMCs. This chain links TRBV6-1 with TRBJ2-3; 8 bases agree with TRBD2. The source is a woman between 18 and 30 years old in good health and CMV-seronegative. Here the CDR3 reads CASSEGSGATDTQYF. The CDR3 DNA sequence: TGTGCCAGCAGTGAAGGTAGCGGGGCCACAGATACGCAGTATTTT.